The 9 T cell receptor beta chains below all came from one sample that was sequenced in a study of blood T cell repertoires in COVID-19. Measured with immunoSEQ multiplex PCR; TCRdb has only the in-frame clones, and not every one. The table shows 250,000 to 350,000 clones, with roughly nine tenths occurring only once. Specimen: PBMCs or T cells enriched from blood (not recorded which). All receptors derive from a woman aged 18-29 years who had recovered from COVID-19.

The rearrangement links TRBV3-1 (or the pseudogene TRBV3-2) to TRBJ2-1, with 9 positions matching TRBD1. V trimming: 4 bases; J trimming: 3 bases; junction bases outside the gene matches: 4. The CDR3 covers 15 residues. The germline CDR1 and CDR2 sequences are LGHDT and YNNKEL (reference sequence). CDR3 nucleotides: TGTGCCAGCAGCCCCGGGACAGGGAACTACAATGAGCAGTTCTTC. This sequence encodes CASSPGTGNYNEQFF.

The CDR3 loop reads CASSTRGGARNEQFF. The CDR3 DNA sequence: TGTGCCAGCAGCACTCGCGGGGGGGCGCGGAATGAGCAGTTCTTC. The gene calls are TRBV11-3 and TRBJ2-1; 9 nucleotides agree with TRBD2. Per the germline V gene, CDR1 is SGHNT and CDR2 is YENEEA. With V trimmed by 5 bases and J by 7 bases, 9 bases remained unmatched. The CDR3 length is 15 residues.

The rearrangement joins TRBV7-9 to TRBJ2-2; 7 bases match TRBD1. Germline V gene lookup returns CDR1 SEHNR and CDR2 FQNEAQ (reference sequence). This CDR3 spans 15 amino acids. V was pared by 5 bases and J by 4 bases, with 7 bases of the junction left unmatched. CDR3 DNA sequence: TGTGCCAGCAGCACGATACAGGGGCCCACCGGGGAGCTGTTTTTT. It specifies CASSTIQGPTGELFF.

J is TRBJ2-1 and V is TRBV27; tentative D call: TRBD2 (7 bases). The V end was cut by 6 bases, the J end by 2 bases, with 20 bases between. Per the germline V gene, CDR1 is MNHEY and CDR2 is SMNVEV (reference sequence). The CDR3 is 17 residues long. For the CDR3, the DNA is TGTGCCAGCAGGCCGGATTTGGGGGGGCCCCCCTACAATGAGCAGTTCTTC. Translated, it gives CASRPDLGGPPYNEQFF.

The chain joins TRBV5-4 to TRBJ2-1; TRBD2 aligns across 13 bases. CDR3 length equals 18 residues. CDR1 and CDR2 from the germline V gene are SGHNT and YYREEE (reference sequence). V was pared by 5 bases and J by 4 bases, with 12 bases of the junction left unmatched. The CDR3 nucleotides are TGTGCCAGCAGTCCGGGACTAGCGGGGATGGGGGCATACAATGAGCAGTTCTTC. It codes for CASSPGLAGMGAYNEQFF.

CDR3 loop: CATSSDRGNTIYF. The DNA of the CDR3 is TGTGCCACCAGCTCGGACAGGGGGAACACCATATATTTT. The V call is TRBV15, the J call TRBJ1-3; 10 bases are shared with TRBD1. Germline-derived CDR1 and CDR2 are LNHNV and YYDKDF (reference sequence). The ends lost 5 bases at V and 7 bases at J; junction bases unmatched: 2. The CDR3 sequence is 13 residues long.

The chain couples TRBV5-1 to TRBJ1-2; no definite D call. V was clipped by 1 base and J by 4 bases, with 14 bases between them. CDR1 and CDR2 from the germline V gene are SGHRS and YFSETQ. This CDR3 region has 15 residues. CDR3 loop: CASSLSGQASYGYTF. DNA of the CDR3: TGCGCCAGCAGCTTGAGCGGCCAGGCCTCCTATGGCTACACCTTC.

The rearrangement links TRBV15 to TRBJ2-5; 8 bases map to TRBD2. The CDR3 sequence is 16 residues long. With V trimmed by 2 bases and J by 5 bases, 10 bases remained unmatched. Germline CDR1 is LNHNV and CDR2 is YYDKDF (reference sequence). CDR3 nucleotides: TGTGCCACCAGCAGACGCCCGGGGGGGGCAGGGGAGACCCAGTACTTC. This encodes CATSRRPGGAGETQYF.

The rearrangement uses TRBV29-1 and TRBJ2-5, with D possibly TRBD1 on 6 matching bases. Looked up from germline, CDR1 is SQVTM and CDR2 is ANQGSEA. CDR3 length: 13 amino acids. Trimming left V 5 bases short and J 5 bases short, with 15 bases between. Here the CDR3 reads CSVPGQSTETQYF. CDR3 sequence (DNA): TGCAGCGTTCCAGGACAGTCCACGGAGACCCAGTACTTC.